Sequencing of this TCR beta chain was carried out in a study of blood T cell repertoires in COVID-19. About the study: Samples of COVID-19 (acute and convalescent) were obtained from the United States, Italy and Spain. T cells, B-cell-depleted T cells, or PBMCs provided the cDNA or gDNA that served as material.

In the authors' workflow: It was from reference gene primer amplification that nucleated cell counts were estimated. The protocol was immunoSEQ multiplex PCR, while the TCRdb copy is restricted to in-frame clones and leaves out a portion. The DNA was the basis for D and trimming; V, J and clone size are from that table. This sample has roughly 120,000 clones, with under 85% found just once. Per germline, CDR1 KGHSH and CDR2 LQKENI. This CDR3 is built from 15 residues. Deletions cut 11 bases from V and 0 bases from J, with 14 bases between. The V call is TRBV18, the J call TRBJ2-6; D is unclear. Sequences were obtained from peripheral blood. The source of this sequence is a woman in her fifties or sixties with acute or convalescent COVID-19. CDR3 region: CASLRDFSGANVLTF. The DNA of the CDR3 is TGTGCCTCCTTACGAGACTTCTCTGGGGCCAACGTCCTGACTTTC.